This TCR beta chain was observed in a study of early T cells in non-severe SARS-CoV-2 infection. Across the whole study: Sequencing was performed on bulk RNA from unsorted whole blood, leaving chains unpaired.

Regarding the study as a whole: A preference for anti-spike CD8 responses marked VDJdb matching, which missed private and CD4 specificities.

Notes on this clonotype: Antigen specificity is unknown.

Researchers attached unique molecular identifiers to individual cDNA molecules. TCRdb reanalysed the 5' RACE reads using MiXCR and keeps one entry per CDR3 protein. The table includes about 60,000 distinct CDR3 sequences, about 10% detected once. J lost 4 bases, V lost 5 bases, and 7 bases had no gene match. CDR1 is KGHSH and CDR2 is LQKENI in the germline V gene. CDR3 size: 14 residues. This sample comprised whole blood, obtained at baseline. This sequence was found in an adult who was a healthcare worker with PCR-confirmed SARS-CoV-2 infection or an uninfected control (not recorded which). The chain carries TRBV18 and TRBJ1-1; 7 bases are shared with TRBD1. The CDR3 DNA is TGTGCCAGCTCAATTTCAGGGGGGGTCACTGAAGCTTTCTTT. Amino acid sequence: CASSISGGVTEAFF.